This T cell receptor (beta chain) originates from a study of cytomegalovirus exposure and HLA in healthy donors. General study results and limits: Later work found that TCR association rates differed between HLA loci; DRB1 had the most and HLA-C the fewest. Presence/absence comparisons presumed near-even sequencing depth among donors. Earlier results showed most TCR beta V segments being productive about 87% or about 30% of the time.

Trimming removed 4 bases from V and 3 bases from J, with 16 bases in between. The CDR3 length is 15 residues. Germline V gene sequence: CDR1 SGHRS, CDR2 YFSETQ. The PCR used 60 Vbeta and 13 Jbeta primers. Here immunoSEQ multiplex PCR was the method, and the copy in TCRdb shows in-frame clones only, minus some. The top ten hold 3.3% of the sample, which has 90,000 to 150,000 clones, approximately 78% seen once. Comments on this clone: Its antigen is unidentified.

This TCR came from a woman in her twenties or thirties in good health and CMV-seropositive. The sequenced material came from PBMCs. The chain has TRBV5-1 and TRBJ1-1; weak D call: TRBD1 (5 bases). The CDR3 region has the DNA TGCGCCAGCAGCCCCGGAGCCAGGGTGGACACTGAAGCTTTCTTT. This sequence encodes CASSPGARVDTEAFF.